Below are 32 T cell receptor beta chains sequenced from a single sample in a study of PD-L1 blockade in urothelial cancer. The time point denotes: peripheral blood 6 weeks after treatment start. Libraries were prepared by immunoSEQ multiplex PCR; TCRdb keeps only in-frame clonotypes and omits some of them. Altogether approximately 120,000 clones are present, roughly 88% being singletons, with the ten largest covering roughly 2.4%. The specimen was PBMCs, collected around atezolizumab (anti-PD-L1) treatment. Receptors originate from a man aged 45 to 65 with urothelial cancer.

V and J are TRBV11-2 and TRBJ2-7; 8 bases agree with TRBD2. CDR1 SGHAT and CDR2 FQNNGV come from the germline V gene. This CDR3 region has 14 residues. After removal of 0 bases from V and 4 bases from J, the junction contained 2 bases not matched to a gene. CDR3 sequence: CASSLELAGYEQYF. The CDR3 DNA reads as TGTGCCAGCAGCTTAGAGTTAGCGGGATACGAGCAGTACTTC.

J is TRBJ2-3 and V is TRBV5-1; tentatively, D is TRBD2 (6 bases). V was trimmed by 5 bases and J by 4 bases, leaving 14 bases between them. CDR1 SGHRS and CDR2 YFSETQ come from the germline V gene. The CDR3 sequence is 14 residues long. CDR3 sequence: CASRTSGSADTQYF. The CDR3 coding sequence is TGCGCCAGCAGGACTAGTGGCTCTGCAGATACGCAGTATTTT.

V gene TRBV19 combines with J gene TRBJ2-7, with a tentative D call TRBD1 (6 bases). V was clipped by 5 bases and J by 11 bases, with 13 bases between them. The length of the CDR3 is 11 residues. Per germline, CDR1 LNHDA and CDR2 SQIVND (reference sequence). Here the CDR3 reads CASSSSGTKYF. The CDR3, as DNA: TGTGCCAGTAGTTCTTCCGGGACAAAGTACTTC.

The chain uses TRBV10-3 and TRBJ2-5, with a possible D match to TRBD1 (6 bases). CDR3 length: 14 residues. V gave up 3 bases and J gave up 4 bases, with 12 bases separating them. The germline CDR1 and CDR2 sequences are ENHRY and SYGVKD. CDR3 region: CAISDLTGGETQYF. The CDR3 nucleotides are TGTGCCATCAGTGACTTGACAGGAGGAGAGACCCAGTACTTC.

V and J are TRBV28 and TRBJ2-7; TRBD2 might be the D (7 bases). Per the germline V gene, CDR1 is MDHEN and CDR2 is SYDVKM. V was trimmed by 3 bases and J by 3 bases, leaving 15 bases between them. This CDR3 region has 15 residues. The CDR3 DNA reads TGTGCCAGCAGTTTCTGGGGGGGGCGCAACTACGAGCAGTACTTC. It codes for CASSFWGGRNYEQYF.

J is TRBJ2-1 and V is TRBV6-6, with a tentative D call TRBD2 (5 bases). Between the trimmed V and J ends, which lost 0 bases and 3 bases, there was a span of 12 bases. The CDR3 is 16 residues long. Germline lookup yields CDR1 MNHNY and CDR2 SVGAGI (reference sequence). The CDR3 spells CASSYSSPGNYNEQFF. CDR3 nucleotide sequence: TGTGCCAGCAGTTACTCATCTCCCGGGAACTACAATGAGCAGTTCTTC.

The CDR3 DNA reads TGTGCCAGCTCGCGAGGACAGGGGTGGAATGAAAAACTGTTTTTT. Translating it yields CASSRGQGWNEKLFF. The rearrangement uses TRBV18 and TRBJ1-4, with 9 bases identical to TRBD1. CDR1 is KGHSH and CDR2 is LQKENI in the germline V gene. Trimming took 6 bases from V and 5 from J; bases not matched to a gene: 7. The CDR3 extends over 15 amino acids.

The rearrangement links TRBV5-1 to TRBJ1-4; the match to TRBD1 covers 8 bases. V gave up 4 bases and J gave up 8 bases; unmatched junction bases: 7. CDR3 size: 14 residues. The germline gives CDR1 SGHRS, CDR2 YFSETQ. This CDR3 is CASSHGQGGEKLFF. For the CDR3, the DNA is TGCGCCAGCAGCCATGGACAGGGAGGAGAAAAACTGTTTTTT.

There are a few counts of this clone. This chain uses TRBV7-9 with TRBJ2-7; TRBD2 aligns across 9 bases. The V and J ends lost 3 bases and 5 bases, in that order; junction bases with no gene match: 5. Germline V gives CDR1 SEHNR, CDR2 FQNEAQ (reference sequence). This CDR3 comprises 14 residues. CDR3 DNA sequence: TGTGCCAGCAGCTTCGCGGGAGGGCGCAACGAGCAGTACTTC. Translated: CASSFAGGRNEQYF.

The CDR3 DNA is TGCGCCAGCAGCCACAGGTTTGGCCAGGGACAAGCCTCTGGGGCCAACGTCCTGACTTTC. The encoded protein is CASSHRFGQGQASGANVLTF. The chain couples TRBV4-1 to TRBJ2-6, with D possibly TRBD1 on 6 matching bases. The CDR3 has 20 residues. The ends were cut back, 3 bases at V and 0 bases at J, with 21 bases in the middle. Germline CDR1 reads MGHRA; CDR2 reads YSYEKL.

J is TRBJ1-2 and V is TRBV28, with a weak D call TRBD1 (5 bases). With 4 bases removed from V and 5 bases from J, the gap between germline ends came to 14 bases. This CDR3 has 14 amino acids. CDR1 and CDR2 from the germline V gene are MDHEN and SYDVKM. The CDR3 nucleotides read TGTGCCAGCAGTTCCTCCGGGACTCCTTATGGCTACACCTTC. Protein: CASSSSGTPYGYTF.

The gene calls are TRBV2 and TRBJ1-5, with TRBD1 matching 8 bases. This CDR3 is built from 16 residues. Germline trimming cut 5 bases from V and 0 bases from J; bases unmatched to any gene: 6. Germline V gene data show CDR1 as SNHLY and CDR2 as FYNNEI. Written as DNA, the CDR3 is TGTGCCAGCAGTCTGGACAGGGACCATAGCAATCAGCCCCAGCATTTT. This sequence encodes CASSLDRDHSNQPQHF.

This clone was picked up one time. V gene TRBV28 combines with J gene TRBJ1-2; D is undetermined. Trimming pared 2 bases from V and 2 bases from J, leaving 12 bases between. CDR3 length: 15 amino acids. Germline-derived CDR1 and CDR2 are MDHEN and SYDVKM. The CDR3 is CASSLGRRRNYGYTF. The CDR3 DNA follows: TGTGCCAGCAGTTTAGGTCGGAGAAGAAACTATGGCTACACCTTC.

This clone was observed a single time. The rearrangement uses TRBV5-6 and TRBJ2-7; 9 nucleotides agree with TRBD1. Germline V CDR1 and CDR2: SGHDT, YYEEEE. V shed 4 bases, J shed 7 bases, and the junction held 18 bases outside the gene matches. The CDR3 has 17 residues. The DNA of the CDR3 is TGTGCCAGCAGCCTTCCCGGGACAGGGAAAGCGACGGGAGAGCAGTACTTC. As protein: CASSLPGTGKATGEQYF.

The CDR3 reads CASSPVAGTTNEKLFF. The DNA for the CDR3 is TGTGCCAGCTCACCTGTAGCCGGGACAACTAATGAAAAACTGTTTTTT. The chain uses TRBV18 and TRBJ1-4; D ambiguous. CDR3 length: 16 residues. The germline gives CDR1 KGHSH, CDR2 LQKENI. Between the trimmed V and J ends, which lost 3 bases and 0 bases, there was a span of 11 bases. Looking up the rest from reference TRBV18 and TRBJ1-4 gives the full variable domain: NAGVMQNPRHLVRRRGQEARLRCSPMKGHSHVYWYRQLPEEGLKFMVYLQKENIIDESGMPKERFSAEFPKEGPSILRIQQVVRGDSAAYFCASSPVAGTTNEKLFFGSGTQLSVL.

The rearrangement links TRBV6-6 to TRBJ1-5, with 9 bases lining up with TRBD1. Per the germline V gene, CDR1 is MNHNY and CDR2 is SVGAGI (reference sequence). The CDR3 loop spans 14 amino acids. Germline trimming cut 5 bases from V and 7 bases from J; bases unmatched to any gene: 6. The CDR3 loop reads CASSSRTGVQPQHF. CDR3 in DNA: TGTGCCAGCAGTAGTCGGACAGGGGTCCAGCCCCAGCATTTT.

This clone has just one count. Germline and junction disagree at one end, which may indicate a read error. The V call is TRBV7-7, the J call TRBJ2-3, with 11 positions matching TRBD2. Germline CDR1 is SSHAT and CDR2 is FNYEAQ (reference sequence). The length of the CDR3 is 15 residues. DNA for the CDR3: TGTGCTAGCAGCCCGATGACTAGCGGGAAGGATACGCAGTATTTT. This translates into CASSPMTSGKDTQYF.

The chain uses TRBV18 and TRBJ1-2; TRBD1 agrees at 7 bases. Germline-derived CDR1 and CDR2 are KGHSH and LQKENI. CDR3 length: 17 amino acids. V was clipped by 2 bases and J by 4 bases; unmatched bases: 13. CDR3 sequence: CASSPILLGQAVYGYTF. CDR3 bases: TGTGCCAGCTCACCAATACTTCTTGGACAGGCTGTCTATGGCTACACCTTC.

Only one count was recorded for this clone. It is unclear where the CDR3 begins or ends on the DNA, so no DNA is shown, and the CDR3 is as TCRdb lists it. The chain recombines TRBV28 with TRBJ1-2; the tabulated D call, TRBD1, remains unverified against the DNA. CDR1 and CDR2 from the germline V gene are MDHEN and SYDVKM. The CDR3 is 15 residues long, ends included. The CDR3: CASILAGTGYSGYTF.

This rearrangement joins TRBV13 to TRBJ2-1; 12 positions match TRBD2. Germline V gene data show CDR1 as PRHDT and CDR2 as FYEKMQ (reference sequence). V lost 5 bases, J lost 8 bases, and 7 bases stayed unmatched. The CDR3 length is 15 residues. The DNA of the CDR3 is TGTGCCAGCAGCCCCCCGGGACTAGCGGGCGATGAGCAGTTCTTC. Translating it yields CASSPPGLAGDEQFF.

This chain uses TRBV7-3 with TRBJ2-5; maybe TRBD2 (5 bases). The V gene lost 3 bases and the J gene lost 3 bases, with 8 bases spanning the gap. Germline values: CDR1 SGHTA, CDR2 FQGTGA. The CDR3 has 13 residues. In DNA, the CDR3 is TGTGCCAGCAGCTTGTCGGGAAAAGAGACCCAGTACTTC. It translates to CASSLSGKETQYF.

V gene TRBV19 combines with J gene TRBJ2-5; no clear D gene. Germline CDR1 reads LNHDA; CDR2 reads SQIVND (reference sequence). The CDR3 runs to 13 residues. Trimming removed 4 bases from V and 5 bases from J, with 11 bases in between. CDR3 nucleotide sequence: TGTGCCAGTAGTAAAAATCGAGGCGAGACCCAGTACTTC. Its protein is CASSKNRGETQYF. Full variable domain (missing parts from reference TRBV19 and TRBJ2-5): DGGITQSPKYLFRKEGQNVTLSCEQNLNHDAMYWYRQDPGQGLRLIYYSQIVNDFQKGDIAEGYSVSREKKESFPLTVTSAQKNPTAFYLCASSKNRGETQYFGPGTRLLVL.

Only a few counts were recorded for this clone. This chain connects TRBV19 to TRBJ1-5; no clear D gene. Trimming took off 3 bases at V and 3 bases at J, with 12 bases between the two ends. There are 15 residues in the CDR3. Germline V CDR1 and CDR2: LNHDA, SQIVND (reference sequence). Here the CDR3 DNA reads TGTGCCAGTAGTATTGGATTACAGATCAATCAGCCCCAGCATTTT. Translated: CASSIGLQINQPQHF.

The genes are TRBV18 and TRBJ1-3, with D uncertain. V was clipped by 2 bases and J by 0 bases, with 8 bases between them. The CDR3 consists of 15 residues. Germline CDR1 KGHSH, CDR2 LQKENI. CDR3 amino acids: CASSPVANSGNTIYF. As DNA, the CDR3 is TGTGCCAGCTCACCAGTTGCTAACTCTGGAAACACCATATATTTT. The entire variable domain, with the rest obtained from reference TRBV18 and TRBJ1-3, is as follows: NAGVMQNPRHLVRRRGQEARLRCSPMKGHSHVYWYRQLPEEGLKFMVYLQKENIIDESGMPKERFSAEFPKEGPSILRIQQVVRGDSAAYFCASSPVANSGNTIYFGEGSWLTVV.

The rearrangement joins TRBV7-8 to TRBJ2-5; D is perhaps TRBD2 (6 bases). The CDR3 spans 14 residues. Germline V gene sequence: CDR1 SGHVS, CDR2 FQNEAQ. Trimming pared 0 bases from V and 2 bases from J, leaving 7 bases between. Written as DNA, the CDR3 is TGTGCCAGCAGCTTAGCGGGAGGACAAGAGACCCAGTACTTC. The encoded protein is CASSLAGGQETQYF. The complete variable domain, with remaining parts taken from reference TRBV7-8 and TRBJ2-5, reads GAGVSQSPRYKVAKRGQDVALRCDPISGHVSLFWYQQALGQGPEFLTYFQNEAQLDKSGLPSDRFFAERPEGSVSTLKIQRTQQEDSAVYLCASSLAGGQETQYFGPGTRLLVL.

This clone was observed once. This chain links TRBV5-1 with TRBJ2-7; TRBD2 matches 7 bases. The CDR3 is 15 residues long. Germline-derived CDR1 and CDR2 are SGHRS and YFSETQ. The V segment lost 0 bases and the J segment 6 bases; nucleotides outside the gene matches: 9. DNA of the CDR3: TGCGCCAGCAGCTTGGAAGCTAGCGGAGAAGCCGAGCAGTACTTC. This encodes CASSLEASGEAEQYF.

This sequence joins TRBV2 and TRBJ2-1; 8 positions agree with TRBD1. Germline V CDR1 and CDR2: SNHLY, FYNNEI. The CDR3 is 16 amino acids. V was clipped by 6 bases and J by 0 bases; unmatched bases: 7. As DNA, the CDR3 is TGTGCCAGCAGGACCGACAGGGGAGACTCCTACAATGAGCAGTTCTTC. It translates to CASRTDRGDSYNEQFF.

The V call is TRBV28, the J call TRBJ1-1, with no clear D. The CDR3 spans 13 residues. Trimming took 4 bases from V and 4 from J, leaving 10 bases between them. The germline V gene has CDR1 MDHEN and CDR2 SYDVKM. CDR3 protein: CASSSGPRTEAFF. Here the CDR3 DNA reads TGTGCCAGCAGTTCAGGCCCCCGCACTGAAGCTTTCTTT. Looking up the rest from reference TRBV28 and TRBJ1-1 gives the full variable domain: DVKVTQSSRYLVKRTGEKVFLECVQDMDHENMFWYRQDPGLGLRLIYFSYDVKMKEKGDIPEGYSVSREKKERFSLILESASTNQTSMYLCASSSGPRTEAFFGQGTRLTVV.

The V gene is TRBV19, the J gene TRBJ1-5, with D perhaps matching TRBD1 (6 bases). CDR1 LNHDA and CDR2 SQIVND come from the germline V gene (reference sequence). Trimming took off 6 bases at V and 5 bases at J, with 11 bases between the two ends. The length of the CDR3 is 13 residues. CDR3 sequence reads: CASSVQGYQPQHF. The CDR3 DNA follows: TGTGCCAGTAGCGTACAGGGCTATCAGCCCCAGCATTTT.

This clone has a single count. The gene calls are TRBV9 and TRBJ2-5; 9 positions agree with TRBD2. Germline CDR1 SGDLS, CDR2 YYNGEE. The trim removed 4 bases at V and 5 bases at J, leaving 9 bases unmatched. CDR3 length: 15 residues. The CDR3 coding sequence is TGTGCCAGCAGCCCCGGGACTAGCAGTGGGGAGACCCAGTACTTC. Translated: CASSPGTSSGETQYF.

The rearrangement links TRBV7-8 to TRBJ2-7, with TRBD1 matching 11 bases. CDR1 and CDR2 (germline): SGHVS, FQNEAQ. V lost 2 bases, J lost 1 base, and 4 bases stayed unmatched. The CDR3 spans 16 residues. The CDR3 sequence: CASSLSWDRGSYEQYF. CDR3 sequence (DNA): TGTGCCAGCAGCTTATCCTGGGACAGGGGGTCCTACGAGCAGTACTTC.

V is TRBV9 and J is TRBJ2-3; 7 nucleotides align to TRBD2. J was trimmed by 1 base and V by 6 bases; bases with no gene match: 8. CDR1 is SGDLS, CDR2 YYNGEE, per germline. The CDR3 extends over 15 amino acids. The CDR3 sequence is CASNPTSFGTDTQYF. CDR3 DNA: TGTGCCAGCAATCCGACTAGCTTTGGCACAGATACGCAGTATTTT.